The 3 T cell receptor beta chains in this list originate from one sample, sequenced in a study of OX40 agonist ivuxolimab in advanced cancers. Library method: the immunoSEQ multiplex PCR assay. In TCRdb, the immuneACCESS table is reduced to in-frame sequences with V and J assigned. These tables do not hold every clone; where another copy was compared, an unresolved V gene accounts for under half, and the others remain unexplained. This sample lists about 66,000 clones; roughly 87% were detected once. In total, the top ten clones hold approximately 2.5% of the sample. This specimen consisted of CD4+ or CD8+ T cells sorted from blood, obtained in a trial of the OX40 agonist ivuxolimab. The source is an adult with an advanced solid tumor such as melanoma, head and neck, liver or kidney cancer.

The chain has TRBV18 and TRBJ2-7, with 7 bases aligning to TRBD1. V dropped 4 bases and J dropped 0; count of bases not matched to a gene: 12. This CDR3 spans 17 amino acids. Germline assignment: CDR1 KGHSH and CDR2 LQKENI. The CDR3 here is CASSLGFGAGGSYEQYF. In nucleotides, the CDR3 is TGTGCCAGCTCACTGGGATTTGGGGCAGGGGGCTCCTACGAGCAGTACTTC. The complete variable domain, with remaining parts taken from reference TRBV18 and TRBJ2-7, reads NAGVMQNPRHLVRRRGQEARLRCSPMKGHSHVYWYRQLPEEGLKFMVYLQKENIIDESGMPKERFSAEFPKEGPSILRIQQVVRGDSAAYFCASSLGFGAGGSYEQYFGPGTRLTVT.

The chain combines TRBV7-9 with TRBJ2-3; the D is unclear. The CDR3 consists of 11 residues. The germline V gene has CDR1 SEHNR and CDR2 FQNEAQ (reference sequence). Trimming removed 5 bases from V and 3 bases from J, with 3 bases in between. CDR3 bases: TGTGCCAGCAGCCAGACAGATACGCAGTATTTT. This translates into CASSQTDTQYF.

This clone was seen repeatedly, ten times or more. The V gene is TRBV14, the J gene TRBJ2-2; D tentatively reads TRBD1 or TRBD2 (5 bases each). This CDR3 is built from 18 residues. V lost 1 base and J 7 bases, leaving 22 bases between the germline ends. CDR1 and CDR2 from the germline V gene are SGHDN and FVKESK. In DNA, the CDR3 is TGTGCCAGCAGCCAAGCAAACTACCAGCGAGGGGCGGGCGGGGAGCTGTTTTTT. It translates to CASSQANYQRGAGGELFF.